The entry below describes one TCR beta chain. Its antigen remains unidentified. This entry is derived from a study of PD-L1 blockade in urothelial cancer. Whole-study context: Blood was tested 3 weeks (second dose) and 6 weeks into treatment. Across blood samples, T cells had a median count of about 150,000.

Sample time point: pretreatment peripheral blood. Only in-frame clones appear in the TCRdb table, and some are missing; sequencing was by immunoSEQ multiplex PCR. Here the sample spans about 52,000 clones, around 80% being singletons. V lost 4 bases, J lost 0 bases, and 12 bases lay in between. The CDR3 covers 14 residues. The germline CDR1 and CDR2 sequences are SQVTM and ANQGSEA. General study results and limits: Having blood TCR clonality under the median before treatment predicted better survival. Those with durable benefit had larger increases in tumor-associated blood clones at 3 weeks.

The source was PBMCs, collected around atezolizumab (anti-PD-L1) treatment. The clonotype comes from a man aged 70 or older with urothelial cancer. The chain combines TRBV29-1 with TRBJ1-1; perhaps TRBD1 as D (5 bases). The CDR3 region has the DNA TGCAGCGTTGGAGCCGACAGAGTGAACACTGAAGCTTTCTTT. Its protein is CSVGADRVNTEAFF. Full variable domain (missing parts from reference TRBV29-1 and TRBJ1-1): SAVISQKPSRDICQRGTSLTIQCQVDSQVTMMFWYRQQPGQSLTLIATANQGSEATYESGFVIDKFPISRPNLTFSTLTVSNMSPEDSSIYLCSVGADRVNTEAFFGQGTRLTVV.